The entry below describes one TCR beta chain. This sample is part of a study of blood T cell repertoires in COVID-19. Study overall: Collection of acute and convalescent COVID-19 samples took place in the United States, Italy and Spain.

V was clipped by 1 base and J by 5 bases, with 14 bases between them. Per the germline V gene, CDR1 is MNHEY and CDR2 is SMNVEV (reference sequence). The CDR3 runs 15 residues. Under the authors' procedure: The authors estimated nucleated cell counts from reference gene primer amplification. Generated by immunoSEQ multiplex PCR, the TCRdb table keeps only in-frame clones and is missing some. That table supplies the V and J calls and clone size; D and trimming were determined from the DNA. The sample contains 72,000 or so clones, about 89% of which appear only once. The source is a woman aged 55-69 years with acute or convalescent COVID-19. The sequencing input was peripheral blood. This chain connects TRBV27 to TRBJ2-5; possible D gene TRBD2, 6 bases. The CDR3 DNA is TGTGCCAGCAGTTTATGGGGTCCGGGGGAGGAGACCCAGTACTTC. Translation: CASSLWGPGEETQYF.